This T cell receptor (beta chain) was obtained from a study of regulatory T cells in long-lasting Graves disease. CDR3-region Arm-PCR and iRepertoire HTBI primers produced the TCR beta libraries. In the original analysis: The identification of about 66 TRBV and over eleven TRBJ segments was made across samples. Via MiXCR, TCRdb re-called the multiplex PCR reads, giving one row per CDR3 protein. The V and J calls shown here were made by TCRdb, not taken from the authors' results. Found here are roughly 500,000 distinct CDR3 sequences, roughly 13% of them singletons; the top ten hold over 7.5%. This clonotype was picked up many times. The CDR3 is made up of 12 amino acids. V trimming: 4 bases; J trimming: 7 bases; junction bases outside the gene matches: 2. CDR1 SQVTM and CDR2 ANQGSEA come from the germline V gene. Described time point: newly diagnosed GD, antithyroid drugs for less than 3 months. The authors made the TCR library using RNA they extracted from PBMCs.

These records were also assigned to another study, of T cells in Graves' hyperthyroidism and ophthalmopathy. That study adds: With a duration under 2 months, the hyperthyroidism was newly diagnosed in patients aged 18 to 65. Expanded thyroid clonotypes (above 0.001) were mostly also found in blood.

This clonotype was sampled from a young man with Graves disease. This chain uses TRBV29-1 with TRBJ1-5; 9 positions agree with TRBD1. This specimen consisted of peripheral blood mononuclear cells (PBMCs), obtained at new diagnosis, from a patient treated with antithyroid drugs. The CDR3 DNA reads TGCAGCGTTGGACAGGGGGGCCAGCCCCAGCATTTT. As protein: CSVGQGGQPQHF.